A single sample gave rise to the 5 T cell receptor beta chains below, sequenced in a study of spatial heterogeneity in lung cancer (dated by TCRdb to between 2018 and 2021). The intended sense of this specimen's time point label: sample taken at primary tumor resection. What these receptors recognize is not known. The full study reports these points: A correlation was observed between the number of expanded intratumoral alpha and beta TCRs and the tumor nonsynonymous mutation count.

Library preparation used 5' RACE. The instrument given in TCRdb is NextSeq 500. TCRdb trimmed public reads at Q25 via fastp, called clones via MiXCR and kept in-frame beta chains. Rows with a matching CDR3 protein are joined into one entry that keeps the most common DNA and genes. The sample profile shows about 800 distinct CDR3 sequences; roughly an eighth of them were found once. 16% of the sample goes to the ten largest clones. The sample here was lung tumor tissue, taken at surgery. All receptors come from a male donor with early-stage non-small cell lung cancer.

By proportion, this clonotype is medium-sized. Found in a library prepared for alpha chains, this beta chain is an off-target read, and its abundance has little meaning. This sequence joins TRBV10-3 and TRBJ2-7; 7 bases agree with TRBD1. J lost 2 bases, V lost 8 bases, and 6 bases had no gene match. Germline values: CDR1 ENHRY, CDR2 SYGVKD. This CDR3 spans 13 amino acids. As DNA, the CDR3 is TGTGCCATCGGGGGACAGTTCACCTACGAGCAGTACTTC. Amino acid sequence: CAIGGQFTYEQYF.

This clonotype is labeled as medium-sized. This beta chain is an unintended read in a library built for alpha chains; its size means little. The rearrangement links TRBV7-2 to TRBJ1-4, with TRBD1 matching 9 bases. V gave up 5 bases and J gave up 7 bases; unmatched junction bases: 8. The CDR3 spans 15 residues. Per germline, CDR1 SGHTA and CDR2 FQGNSA. DNA for the CDR3: TGTGCCAGCAGCCGGGGGGGACAGGGTTTTGAAAAACTGTTTTTT. Translated: CASSRGGQGFEKLFF.

By proportion, this clonotype is medium-sized. This beta chain is an off-target read within a library intended for alpha chains, so its frequency means little. The chain combines TRBV15 with TRBJ1-3; the D gene is possibly TRBD1 (5 bases). The length of the CDR3 is 14 residues. CDR1 LNHNV and CDR2 YYDKDF come from the germline V gene (reference sequence). V lost 6 bases to trimming and J lost 3 bases, with 12 bases between them. CDR3: CATSFSRVGNTIYF. The CDR3 nucleotides read TGTGCCACCAGTTTCTCCAGGGTTGGAAACACCATATATTTT.

A note on this clonotype: This beta chain turned up in a library designed for alpha chains; as an off-target read, its abundance says little. The gene calls are TRBV20-1 and TRBJ2-3; maybe TRBD2 (7 bases). V was shortened by 6 bases and J by 3 bases, with 16 bases between the two germline ends. CDR1 DFQATT and CDR2 SNEGSKA come from the germline V gene (reference sequence). This CDR3 is built from 14 residues. The CDR3: CSAARRGGTDTQYF. The CDR3 nucleotides read TGCAGTGCCGCCAGGAGGGGGGGGACAGATACGCAGTATTTT.

Within the sample, this clonotype is medium-sized. This beta chain came through as a stray read in a library set up for alpha chains, and its size says little. The V call is TRBV5-4, the J call TRBJ2-5, with D maybe TRBD2 (6 bases). The CDR3 runs 16 residues. Germline V gives CDR1 SGHNT, CDR2 YYREEE (reference sequence). V was cut by 1 base and J by 2 bases, with 15 bases left in between. This CDR3 is CASSLFGGVLQETQYF. Here the CDR3 DNA reads TGTGCCAGCAGCTTGTTCGGAGGGGTTTTACAAGAGACCCAGTACTTC.